This T cell receptor beta chain is drawn from a study of control samples from healthy donors and cancer patients. The table came from immunoSEQ multiplex PCR; TCRdb's copy has only in-frame clones and leaves some out. The sample includes 75,000 or so clones, around nine tenths of them seen just once. The CDR3 length is 12 residues. Germline V lookup: CDR1 SGHAT, CDR2 FQDESV (reference sequence). The V end was cut by 2 bases, the J end by 3 bases, with 5 bases between. The rearrangement uses TRBV11-1 and TRBJ2-7; D gene uncertain. Sequences were obtained from PBMCs. This receptor was identified in a man between 60 and 75 years old with colorectal cancer. CDR3 sequence: CASSLLFYEQYF. CDR3 nucleotide sequence: TGTGCCAGCAGCTTACTCTTCTACGAGCAGTACTTC.